Sequencing of this T cell receptor beta chain was carried out in a study of CD8+CD57+ T cells in acquired aplastic anemia. In the study overall: Recorded DNA amounts for sorted CD4+ and CD8+ cells had an average of around 3.5 ug.

This clonotype occurred once. The antigen remains unidentified. Using genomic DNA as the template, TCR beta VDJ and CDR3 profiling was carried out. TCRdb independently ran MiXCR on the reads; one entry per CDR3 protein. The repertoire has approximately 190,000 distinct CDR3 sequences, about 64% of them found once; the top ten carry about 43%. This CDR3 contains 15 residues. CDR1 MGHRA and CDR2 YSYEKL come from the germline V gene. Trimming cost V 0 bases and J 4 bases, with 12 bases left between them. Overall study results and limits: Patients and controls shared 25 to 30 CD8+ CDR3 sequences.

The chain uses TRBV4-1 and TRBJ1-2; the D gene is possibly TRBD1 (5 bases). The source of this sequence is a human donor with severe aplastic anemia or a healthy control (not recorded which). Material: sorted CD4+, CD8+, or CD8+CD57+ T cells (not recorded which) from PBMCs. The CDR3 region has the DNA TGCGCCAGCAGCCAAGAGGTCGGGACGGGCTATGGCTACACCTTC. Protein product: CASSQEVGTGYGYTF.